This T cell receptor (beta chain) was sequenced during a study of blood T cell repertoires in COVID-19. About the study: Specimens from acute and convalescent COVID-19 originated in the United States, Italy and Spain.

This clone was counted once. In the original workflow: Amplification of reference gene primers provided the estimated nucleated cell counts. Measured with immunoSEQ multiplex PCR; TCRdb has only the in-frame clones, and not every one. The D gene and trimming were derived from the DNA, and the V and J assignments and clone size from that table. The sample includes approximately 300,000 clones, 70% to 90% of them seen just once. The sample consisted of PBMCs or T cells enriched from blood (not recorded which). The source of this sequence is a woman aged 25 to 39 who had recovered from COVID-19.

CDR3 nucleotides: TGTGCCAGCAGCATAGCCTTAGGTAACTATGGCTACACCTTC. Its translation: CASSIALGNYGYTF. The chain uses TRBV5-4 and TRBJ1-2; D is unresolved. There are 14 residues in the CDR3. Trimming removed 4 bases from V and 1 base from J, with 11 bases in between. Germline lookup yields CDR1 SGHNT and CDR2 YYREEE (reference sequence).